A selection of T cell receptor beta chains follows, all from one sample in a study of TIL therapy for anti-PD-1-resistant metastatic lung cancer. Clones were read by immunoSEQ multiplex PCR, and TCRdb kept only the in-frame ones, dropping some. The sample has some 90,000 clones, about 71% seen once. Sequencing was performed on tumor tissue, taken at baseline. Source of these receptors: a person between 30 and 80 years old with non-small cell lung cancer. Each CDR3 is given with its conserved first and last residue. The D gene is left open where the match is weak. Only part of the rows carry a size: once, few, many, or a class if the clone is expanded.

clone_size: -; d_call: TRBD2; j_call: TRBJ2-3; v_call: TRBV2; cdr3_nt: TGTGCCAGCCGAGGGCGGGAGGGCACAGATACGCAGTATTTT; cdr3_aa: CASRGREGTDTQYF
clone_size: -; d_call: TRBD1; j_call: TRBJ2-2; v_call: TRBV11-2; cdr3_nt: TGTGCCAGCAGCTTACAGGGACAGGGGGCCGCCGGGGAGCTGTTTTTT; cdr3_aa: CASSLQGQGAAGELFF
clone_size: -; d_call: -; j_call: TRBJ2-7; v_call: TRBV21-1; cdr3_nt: TGTGCCAGCAGCAAAGACGGGGCAGGGCTCTACGAGCAGTACTTC; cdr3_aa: CASSKDGAGLYEQYF
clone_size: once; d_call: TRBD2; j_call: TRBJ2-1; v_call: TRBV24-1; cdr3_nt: TGTGCCACCAGTGATTATGGGACTAGCGGGGGGGCTAAAGACAATGAGCAGTTCTTC; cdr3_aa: CATSDYGTSGGAKDNEQFF
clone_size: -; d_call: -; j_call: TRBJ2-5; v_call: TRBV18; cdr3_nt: TGTGCCAGCTCCCCGGGGTACCAAGAGACCCAGTACTTC; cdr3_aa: CASSPGYQETQYF
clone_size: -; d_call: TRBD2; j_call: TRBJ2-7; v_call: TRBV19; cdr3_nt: TGTGCCAGTAGTATAGATCTGGGAGGGTCCTACGAGCAGTACTTC; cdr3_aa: CASSIDLGGSYEQYF
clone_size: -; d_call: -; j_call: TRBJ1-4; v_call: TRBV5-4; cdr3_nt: TGTGCCAGCAGCCGGGACCGGACCCCTGAAAAACTGTTTTTT; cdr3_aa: CASSRDRTPEKLFF
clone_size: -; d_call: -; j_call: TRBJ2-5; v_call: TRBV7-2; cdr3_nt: TGTGCCAGCAGCCCCCTGGAAAGCACAGAGACCCAGTACTTC; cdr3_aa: CASSPLESTETQYF
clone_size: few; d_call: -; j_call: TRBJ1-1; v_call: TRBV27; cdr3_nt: TGTGCCAGCAGTTTTGGTGGGGTGTGGGCTGAAGCTTTCTTT; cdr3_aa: CASSFGGVWAEAFF
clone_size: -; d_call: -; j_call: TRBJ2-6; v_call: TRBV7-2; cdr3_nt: TGTGCCAGCACCCCCCACTCTGGGGCCAACGTCCTGACTTTC; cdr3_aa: CASTPHSGANVLTF
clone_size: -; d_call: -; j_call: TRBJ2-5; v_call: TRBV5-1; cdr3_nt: TGCGCCAGCAGCCCCGGTCCGGGACGGACAAAACAAGAGACCCAGTACTTC; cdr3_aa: CASSPGPGRTKQETQYF
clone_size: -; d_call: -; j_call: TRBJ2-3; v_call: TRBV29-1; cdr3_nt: TGCAGCGTTGAAGATTGGACACTCAGCACAGATACGCAGTATTTT; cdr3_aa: CSVEDWTLSTDTQYF
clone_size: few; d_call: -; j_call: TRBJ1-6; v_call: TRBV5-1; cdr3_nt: TGCGCCAGCAGCTTGGCGGGGGGACGTTATAATTCACCCCTCCACTTT; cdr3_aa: CASSLAGGRYNSPLHF
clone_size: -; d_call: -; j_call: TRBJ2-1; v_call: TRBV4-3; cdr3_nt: TGCGCCAGCAGCCCCCGGGGATACAATGAGCAGTTCTTC; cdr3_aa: CASSPRGYNEQFF
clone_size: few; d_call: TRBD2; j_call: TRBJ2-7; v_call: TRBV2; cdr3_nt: TGTGCCAGCAGTGAAAGGAGGGGACTAGCGGGCTCCTACGAGCAGTACTTC; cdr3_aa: CASSERRGLAGSYEQYF
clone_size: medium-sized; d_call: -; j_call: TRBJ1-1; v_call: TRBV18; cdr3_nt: TGTGCCAGCTCACCACTAGACCGGTCGAACACTGAAGCTTTCTTT; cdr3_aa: CASSPLDRSNTEAFF
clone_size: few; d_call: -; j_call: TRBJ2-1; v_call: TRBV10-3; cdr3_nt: TGTGCCATCAGTGAGTCAGTCGGGTTAAACAATGAGCAGTTCTTC; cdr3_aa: CAISESVGLNNEQFF
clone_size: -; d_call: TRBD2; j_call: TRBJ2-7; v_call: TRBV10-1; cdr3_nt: TGCGCCAGCAGTGAGTCGGCTAGCGGGAGTGGCGAGCAGTACTTC; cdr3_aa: CASSESASGSGEQYF
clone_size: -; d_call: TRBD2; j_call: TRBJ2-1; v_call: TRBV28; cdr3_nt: TGTGCCAGCAGTTTGGCCGGGACTAGCGGAGGAGGCCCCTACAATGAGCAGTTCTTC; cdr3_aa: CASSLAGTSGGGPYNEQFF
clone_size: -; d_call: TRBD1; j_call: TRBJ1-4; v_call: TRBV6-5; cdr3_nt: TGTGCCAGCAGTTCACCCGGGACAGGGGAGGAAAAACTGTTTTTT; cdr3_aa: CASSSPGTGEEKLFF
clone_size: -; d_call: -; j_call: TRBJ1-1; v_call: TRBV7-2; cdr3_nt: TGTGCCAGCAGCGCTGCATATCTGAACACTGAAGCTTTCTTT; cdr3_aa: CASSAAYLNTEAFF
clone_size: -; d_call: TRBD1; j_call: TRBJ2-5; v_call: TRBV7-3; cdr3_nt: TGTGCCAGCAGCTTAACTGGGATTCTAACAGGGGGCCAAGAGACCCAGTACTTC; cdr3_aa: CASSLTGILTGGQETQYF
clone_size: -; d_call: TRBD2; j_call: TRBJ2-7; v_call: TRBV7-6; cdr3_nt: TGTGCCAGCAGCTTAGGGAGCGGGGGGACCGGCGAGCAGTACTTC; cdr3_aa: CASSLGSGGTGEQYF
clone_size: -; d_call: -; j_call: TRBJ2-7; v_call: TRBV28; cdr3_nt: TGTGCCAGCAGTTTACTTACCTACGAGCAGTACTTC; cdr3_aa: CASSLLTYEQYF
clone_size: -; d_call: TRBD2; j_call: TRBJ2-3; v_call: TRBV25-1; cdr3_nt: TGTGCCAGCAGTGAGGGACTAGCGGGAGTCGATACGCAGTATTTT; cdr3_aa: CASSEGLAGVDTQYF
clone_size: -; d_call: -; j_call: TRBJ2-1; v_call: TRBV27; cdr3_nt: TGTGCCAGCAGGAGATTCCAGACTAGCTCCTACAATGAGCAGTTCTTC; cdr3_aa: CASRRFQTSSYNEQFF
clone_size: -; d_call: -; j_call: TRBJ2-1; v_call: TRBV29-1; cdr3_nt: TGCAGCGTCGCTGCGGGCCTCGCTTACAATGAGCAGTTCTTC; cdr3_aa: CSVAAGLAYNEQFF
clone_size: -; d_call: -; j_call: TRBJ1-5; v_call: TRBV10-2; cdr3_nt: TGCGCCAGCAGTTCTGGACAGCGCCTTGAGCCCCAGCATTTT; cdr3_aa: CASSSGQRLEPQHF
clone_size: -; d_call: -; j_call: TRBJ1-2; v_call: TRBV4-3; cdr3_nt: TGCGCCAGCAGCCTCGAGTACGGACAGTACTACACCTTC; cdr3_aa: CASSLEYGQYYTF
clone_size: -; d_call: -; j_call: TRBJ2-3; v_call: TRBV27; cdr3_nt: TGTGCCAGCAAGAGGTCCTCCACAGATACGCAGTATTTT; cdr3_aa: CASKRSSTDTQYF
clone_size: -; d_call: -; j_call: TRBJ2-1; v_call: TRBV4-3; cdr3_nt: TGCGCCAGCAGCCAATCGAGCGGCAATGAGCAGTTCTTC; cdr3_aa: CASSQSSGNEQFF
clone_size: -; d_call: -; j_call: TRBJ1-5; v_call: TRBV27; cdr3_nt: TGTGCCAGCAGTTTCGGAGGTAATCAGCCCCAGCATTTT; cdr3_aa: CASSFGGNQPQHF
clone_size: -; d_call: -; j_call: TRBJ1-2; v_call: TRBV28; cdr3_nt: TGTGCCAGCTTCCGGGACCGGCGAGAGTCTGGCTACACCTTC; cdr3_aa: CASFRDRRESGYTF
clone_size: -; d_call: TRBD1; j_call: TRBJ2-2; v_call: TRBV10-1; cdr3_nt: TGCGCCAGCAGTGAGTCGACTACAGGGGGAAACACCGGGGAGCTGTTTTTT; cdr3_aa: CASSESTTGGNTGELFF
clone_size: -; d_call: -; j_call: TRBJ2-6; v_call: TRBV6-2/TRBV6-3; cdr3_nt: TGTGCCAGCAGTACTCAGGGTCTCGGGGCTGGGGCCAACGTCCTGACTTTC; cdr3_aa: CASSTQGLGAGANVLTF
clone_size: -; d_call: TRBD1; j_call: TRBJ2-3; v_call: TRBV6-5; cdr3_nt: TGTGCCAGCAGCGGGGACAGGGCACTCACAGATACGCAGTATTTT; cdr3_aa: CASSGDRALTDTQYF
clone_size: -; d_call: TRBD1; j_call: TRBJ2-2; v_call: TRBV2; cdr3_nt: TGTGCCAGCAGGGTGGACAGGGGGGCCGGGGAGCTGTTTTTT; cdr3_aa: CASRVDRGAGELFF
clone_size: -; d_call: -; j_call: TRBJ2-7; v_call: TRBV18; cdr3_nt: TGTGCCAGCTCGCCGACGGCCCCAGGGTACGAGCAGTACTTC; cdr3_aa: CASSPTAPGYEQYF
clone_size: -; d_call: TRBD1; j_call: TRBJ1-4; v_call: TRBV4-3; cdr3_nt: TGCGCCAGCAGCCAAGGGACAGGGGCAACTAATGAAAAACTGTTTTTT; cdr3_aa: CASSQGTGATNEKLFF
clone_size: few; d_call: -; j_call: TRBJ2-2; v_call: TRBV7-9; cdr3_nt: TGTGCCAGCAGCCCTGACGGGCTTCCGAACACCGGGGAGCTGTTTTTT; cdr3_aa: CASSPDGLPNTGELFF
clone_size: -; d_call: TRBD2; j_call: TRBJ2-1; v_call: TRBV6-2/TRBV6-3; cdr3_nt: TGTGCCAGCAGTTACTCGGCTAGCGGGAGGACTGAGCAGTTCTTC; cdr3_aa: CASSYSASGRTEQFF
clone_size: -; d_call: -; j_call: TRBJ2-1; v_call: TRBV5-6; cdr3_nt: TGTGCCAGCAGCTTTGAGCGGATAGGGGGTGAGCAGTTCTTC; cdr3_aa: CASSFERIGGEQFF
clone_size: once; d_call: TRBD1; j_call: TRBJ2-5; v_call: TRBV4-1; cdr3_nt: TGCGCCAGCAGCCACAGACAGGGGTGGGAGACCCAGTACTTC; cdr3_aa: CASSHRQGWETQYF
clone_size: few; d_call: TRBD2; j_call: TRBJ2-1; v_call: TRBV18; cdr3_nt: TGTGCCAGCTCACCAAGTCAGCGGGACTCGATTGAGCAGTTCTTC; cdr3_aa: CASSPSQRDSIEQFF